The TCR beta chain described here comes from a study of OX40 agonist ivuxolimab in advanced cancers. With respect to the entire study: The costimulatory receptor OX40 (CD134) was targeted by ivuxolimab, a fully human IgG2 agonistic monoclonal antibody. Intravenous ivuxolimab was administered to patients every 2 weeks at six dose levels: 0.01, 0.1, 0.3, 1.5, 3 and 10 mg/kg. Of the approximately 50 patients in dose escalation, about 20 had hepatocellular carcinoma, some 15 had melanoma, 9 had renal cell carcinoma and 9 had head and neck cancer. In the dose-escalation cohort, roughly four fifths of patients were male, and the mean age was roughly 60 years, with a range of about 20 to 90. Prior anti-PD-1, anti-PD-L1 or anti-CTLA-4 therapy was permitted, and checkpoint inhibitors had been received by less than 45% of dose-escalation patients. Partial responses occurred in three dose-escalation patients: two with cutaneous melanoma and one with hepatocellular carcinoma. Peripheral TCRbeta sequencing aimed to test whether ivuxolimab altered TCR sequence diversity and caused clonal T-cell expansion. The paper describes the monotherapy dose-escalation part (N of about 50 patients) of the phase I trial of ivuxolimab.

Results the study describes overall, beyond this receptor: Which antigens the clonally expanded peripheral T cells were specific for was not determined. Partial responders in the 0.1-3.0 mg/kg groups had among the lowest normalized peripheral clonal expansion, especially among CD8+ T cells. At doses of 0.1 to 3.0 mg/kg, clonal expansion of both CD4+ and CD8+ blood T cells was observed from baseline to week 6. Low levels of normalized T-cell clonal expansion were also seen in some nonresponding patients. On average, CD8+ T cells showed more expanded clones than CD4+ T cells after ivuxolimab.

For sequencing of the TCRbeta CDR3 region, genomic DNA was extracted from the sorted cells. The immunoSEQ Assay was used to sequence the TCRbeta CDR3 regions. Not all clones reach the TCRdb copy of this immuneACCESS table, which keeps in-frame sequences only. Checked studies attribute under half of the gap to unresolved V genes and leave the rest unexplained. This sample comprises about 40,000 clones, around 85% of them detected only once. 14% to 15% of the sample is held by the ten biggest clonotypes. The trial excluded patients who had a history of autoimmune disease or who were on systemic immunosuppression. Peripheral blood for TCR sequencing was collected from all dose cohorts at baseline, on cycle 4 day 1, and on cycle 7 day 1. The samples were drawn from a first-in-human, open-label, multicenter phase I dose-escalation trial of ivuxolimab. The trial enrolled adults with locally advanced or metastatic head and neck squamous cell, hepatocellular, melanoma or renal cell carcinoma. CD4+ and CD8+ T cells were sorted separately from peripheral blood before TCR sequencing.

On this clone: Its antigen has not been determined. Base qualities are not at hand, and no much larger clone is one base apart.

Counted from cysteine to phenylalanine, this CDR3 has 16 amino acids. The DNA shown is the 48-base CDR3, in frame from base 1. The junction carries 14 bases between V and J, which are trimmed by 4 bases and 0 bases respectively. Looking up the germline V gene yields CDR1 SGDLS and CDR2 YYNGEE. The clonotype originates from an adult with an advanced solid tumor such as melanoma, head and neck, liver or kidney cancer. This receptor chain uses TRBV9 and TRBJ1-3; possibly the D gene is TRBD1, per 6 matching bases. Here the sequenced sample was CD4+ or CD8+ T cells sorted from blood, taken in a trial of the OX40 agonist ivuxolimab. The CDR3: CASSTTGLSSGNTIYF. The nucleotides are TGTGCCAGCAGCACGACAGGCCTAAGCTCTGGAAACACCATATATTTT. The entire variable domain, with the stretches around the CDR3 drawn from the reference TRBV9 and TRBJ1-3 proteins, is DSGVTQTPKHLITATGQRVTLRCSPRSGDLSVYWYQQSLDQGLQFLIQYYNGEERAKGNILERFSAQQFPDLHSELNLSSLELGDSALYFCASSTTGLSSGNTIYFGEGSWLTVV.